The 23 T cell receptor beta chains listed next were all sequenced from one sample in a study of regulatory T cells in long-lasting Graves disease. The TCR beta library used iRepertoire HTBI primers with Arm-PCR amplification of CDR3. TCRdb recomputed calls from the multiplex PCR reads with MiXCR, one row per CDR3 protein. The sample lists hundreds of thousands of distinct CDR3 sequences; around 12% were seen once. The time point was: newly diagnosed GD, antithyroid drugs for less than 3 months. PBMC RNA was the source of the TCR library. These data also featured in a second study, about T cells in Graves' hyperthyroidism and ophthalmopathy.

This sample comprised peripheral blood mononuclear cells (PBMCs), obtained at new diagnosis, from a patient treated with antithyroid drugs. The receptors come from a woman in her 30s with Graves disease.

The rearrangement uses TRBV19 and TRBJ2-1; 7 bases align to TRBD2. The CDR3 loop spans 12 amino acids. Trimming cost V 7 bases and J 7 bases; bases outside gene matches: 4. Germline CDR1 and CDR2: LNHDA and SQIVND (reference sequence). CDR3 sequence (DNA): TGTGCCAGTAATTCGGGGGGAAATGAGCAGTTCTTC. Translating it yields CASNSGGNEQFF.

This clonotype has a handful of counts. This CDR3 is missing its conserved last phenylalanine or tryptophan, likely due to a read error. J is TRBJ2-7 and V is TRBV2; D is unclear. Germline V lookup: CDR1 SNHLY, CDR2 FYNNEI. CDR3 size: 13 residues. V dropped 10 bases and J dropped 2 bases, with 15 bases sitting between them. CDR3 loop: CAIHQQTPYEQYI. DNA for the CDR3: TGTGCCATCCATCAACAAACTCCCTACGAGCAGTACATC.

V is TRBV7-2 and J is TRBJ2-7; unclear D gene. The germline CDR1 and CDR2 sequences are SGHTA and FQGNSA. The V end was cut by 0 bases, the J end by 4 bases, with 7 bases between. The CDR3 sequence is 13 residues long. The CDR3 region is CASSLAHLYEQYF. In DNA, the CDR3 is TGTGCCAGCAGCTTAGCCCATCTATACGAGCAGTACTTC.

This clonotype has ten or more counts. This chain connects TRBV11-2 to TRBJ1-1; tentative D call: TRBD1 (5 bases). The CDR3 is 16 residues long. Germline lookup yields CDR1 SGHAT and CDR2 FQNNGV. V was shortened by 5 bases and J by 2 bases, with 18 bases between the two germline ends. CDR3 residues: CASSPGGYNDNTEAFF. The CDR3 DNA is TGTGCCAGCAGCCCGGGGGGTTATAATGATAACACTGAAGCTTTCTTT.

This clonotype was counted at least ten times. In nucleotides, the CDR3 is TGTGCCAGCAGCCCAGGACTACCCACTGACGAGCAGTTCTTC. Its translation is CASSPGLPTDEQFF. The J gene is TRBJ2-1, the V gene TRBV7-2, with D perhaps matching TRBD2 (6 bases). Germline CDR1 reads SGHTA; CDR2 reads FQGNSA. Trimming removed 5 bases from V and 10 bases from J, with 18 bases in between. The CDR3 has 14 amino acids.

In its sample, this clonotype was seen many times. The CDR3 here is CSAQNTGDEAFF. CDR3 nucleotides: TGCAGTGCTCAAAATACAGGGGATGAAGCTTTCTTT. The V and J genes are TRBV20-1 and TRBJ1-1; 7 nucleotides align to TRBD1. The CDR3 totals 12 residues. Germline V gives CDR1 DFQATT, CDR2 SNEGSKA (reference sequence). The V segment lost 5 bases and the J segment 7 bases; nucleotides outside the gene matches: 7.

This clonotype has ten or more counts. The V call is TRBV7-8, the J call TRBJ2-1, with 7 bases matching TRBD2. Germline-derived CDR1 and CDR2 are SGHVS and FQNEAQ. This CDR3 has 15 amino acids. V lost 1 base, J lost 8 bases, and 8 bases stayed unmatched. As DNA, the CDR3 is TGTGCCAGCAGCTTAGGACTAGCTCTTGGAGATGAGCAGTTCTTC. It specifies CASSLGLALGDEQFF.

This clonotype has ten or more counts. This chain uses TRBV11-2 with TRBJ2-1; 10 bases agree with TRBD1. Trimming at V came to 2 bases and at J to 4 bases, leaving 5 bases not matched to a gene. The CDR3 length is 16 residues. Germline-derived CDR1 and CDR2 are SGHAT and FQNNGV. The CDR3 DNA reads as TGTGCCAGCAGCTTAAAGATGGGACAGGGGTACAATGAGCAGTTCTTC. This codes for CASSLKMGQGYNEQFF. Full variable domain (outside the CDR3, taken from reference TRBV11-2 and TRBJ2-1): EAGVAQSPRYKIIEKRQSVAFWCNPISGHATLYWYQQILGQGPKLLIQFQNNGVVDDSQLPKDRFSAERLKGVDSTLKIQPAKLEDSAVYLCASSLKMGQGYNEQFFGPGTRLTVL.

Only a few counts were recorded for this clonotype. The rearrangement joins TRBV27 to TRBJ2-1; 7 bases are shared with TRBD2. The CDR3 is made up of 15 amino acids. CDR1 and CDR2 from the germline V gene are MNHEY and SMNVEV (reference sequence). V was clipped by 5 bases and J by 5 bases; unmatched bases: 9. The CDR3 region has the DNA TGTGCCAGCAGTCTAGGACTAGTCAGAAACAATGAGCAGTTCTTC. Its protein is CASSLGLVRNNEQFF.

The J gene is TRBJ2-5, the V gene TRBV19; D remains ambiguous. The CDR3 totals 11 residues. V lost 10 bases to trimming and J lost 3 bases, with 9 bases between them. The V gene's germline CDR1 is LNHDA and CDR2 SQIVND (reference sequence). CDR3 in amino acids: CATRQEETQYF. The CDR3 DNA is TGTGCCACTCGTCAGGAAGAGACCCAGTACTTC.

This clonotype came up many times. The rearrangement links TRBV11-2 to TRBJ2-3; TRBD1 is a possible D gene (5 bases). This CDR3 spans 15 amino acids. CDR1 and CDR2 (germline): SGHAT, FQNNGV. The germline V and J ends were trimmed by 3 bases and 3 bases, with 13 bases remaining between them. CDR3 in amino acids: CASSFATQGTDTQYF. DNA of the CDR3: TGTGCCAGCAGCTTCGCAACTCAGGGAACAGATACGCAGTATTTT.

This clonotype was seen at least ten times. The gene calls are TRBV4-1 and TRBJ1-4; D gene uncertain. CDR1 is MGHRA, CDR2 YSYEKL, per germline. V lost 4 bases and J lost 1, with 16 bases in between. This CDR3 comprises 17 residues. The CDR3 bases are TGCGCCAGCAGCCCCACGGGCGGATCTAAAACTAATGAAAAACTGTTTTTT. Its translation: CASSPTGGSKTNEKLFF.

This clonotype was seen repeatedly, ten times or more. The CDR3 DNA follows: TGTGCCAGCAGGTTAATCCAGAACACCGGGGAGCTGTTTTTT. Translating it yields CASRLIQNTGELFF. The chain joins TRBV7-8 to TRBJ2-2; D is ambiguous. CDR3 length: 14 residues. From germline, CDR1 is SGHVS and CDR2 FQNEAQ. V gave up 6 bases and J gave up 1 base, with 9 bases separating them.

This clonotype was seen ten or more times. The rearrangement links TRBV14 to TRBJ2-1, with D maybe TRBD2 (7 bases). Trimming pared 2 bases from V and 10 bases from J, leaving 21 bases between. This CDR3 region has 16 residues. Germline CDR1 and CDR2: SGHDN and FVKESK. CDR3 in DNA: TGTGCCAGCAGCCAACCGAGCGGCCTAGGGGGAGGGGAGCAGTTCTTC. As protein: CASSQPSGLGGGEQFF.

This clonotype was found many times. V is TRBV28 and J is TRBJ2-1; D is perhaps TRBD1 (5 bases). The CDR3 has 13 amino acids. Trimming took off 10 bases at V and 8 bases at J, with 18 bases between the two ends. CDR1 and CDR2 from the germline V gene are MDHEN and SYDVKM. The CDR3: CATYPTGIHEQFF. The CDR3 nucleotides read TGTGCCACGTACCCTACAGGTATCCATGAGCAGTTCTTC.

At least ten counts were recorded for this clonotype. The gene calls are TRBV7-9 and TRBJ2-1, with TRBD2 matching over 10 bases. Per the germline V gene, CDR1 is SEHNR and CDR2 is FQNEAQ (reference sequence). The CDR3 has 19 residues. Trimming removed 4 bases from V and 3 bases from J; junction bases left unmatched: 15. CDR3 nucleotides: TGTGCCAGCAGCTCTAGACCCGTTCCTAGCGGGAGAGGCTACAATGAGCAGTTCTTC. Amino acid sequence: CASSSRPVPSGRGYNEQFF.

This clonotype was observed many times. The CDR3 sequence: CASRDSTHNSPLHF. DNA of the CDR3: TGTGCCAGCAGGGATTCGACCCATAATTCACCCCTCCACTTT. The V gene is TRBV25-1, the J gene TRBJ1-6; D not resolved. The CDR3 is 14 residues long. V lost 6 bases to trimming and J lost 5 bases, with 11 bases between them. Germline V lookup: CDR1 MGHDK, CDR2 SYGVNS.

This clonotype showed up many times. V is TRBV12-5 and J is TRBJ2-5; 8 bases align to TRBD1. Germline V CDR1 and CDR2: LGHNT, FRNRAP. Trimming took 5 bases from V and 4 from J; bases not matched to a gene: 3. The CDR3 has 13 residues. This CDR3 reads CASGPGQGETQYF. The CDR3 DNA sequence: TGTGCTAGTGGTCCTGGACAGGGAGAGACCCAGTACTTC.

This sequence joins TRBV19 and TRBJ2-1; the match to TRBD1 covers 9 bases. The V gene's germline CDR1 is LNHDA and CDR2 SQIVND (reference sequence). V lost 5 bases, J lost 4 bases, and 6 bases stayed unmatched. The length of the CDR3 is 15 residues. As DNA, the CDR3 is TGTGCCAGTAGTGATCGACAGGGGGGGTACAATGAGCAGTTCTTC. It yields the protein CASSDRQGGYNEQFF. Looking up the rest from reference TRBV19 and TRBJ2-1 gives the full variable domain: DGGITQSPKYLFRKEGQNVTLSCEQNLNHDAMYWYRQDPGQGLRLIYYSQIVNDFQKGDIAEGYSVSREKKESFPLTVTSAQKNPTAFYLCASSDRQGGYNEQFFGPGTRLTVL.

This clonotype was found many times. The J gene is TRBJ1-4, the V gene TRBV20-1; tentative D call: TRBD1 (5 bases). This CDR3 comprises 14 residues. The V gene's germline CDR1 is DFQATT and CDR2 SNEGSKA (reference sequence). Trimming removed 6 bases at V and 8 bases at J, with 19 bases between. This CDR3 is CSASRLVGREKLFF. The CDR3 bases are TGCAGTGCCAGCCGATTAGTGGGGCGGGAAAAACTGTTTTTT.

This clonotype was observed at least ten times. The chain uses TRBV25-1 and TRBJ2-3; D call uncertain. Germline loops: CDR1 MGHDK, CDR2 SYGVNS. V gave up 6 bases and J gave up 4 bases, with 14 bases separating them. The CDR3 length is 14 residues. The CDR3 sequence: CASSKGKLPDTQYF. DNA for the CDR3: TGTGCCAGCAGCAAGGGAAAGCTGCCAGATACGCAGTATTTT.

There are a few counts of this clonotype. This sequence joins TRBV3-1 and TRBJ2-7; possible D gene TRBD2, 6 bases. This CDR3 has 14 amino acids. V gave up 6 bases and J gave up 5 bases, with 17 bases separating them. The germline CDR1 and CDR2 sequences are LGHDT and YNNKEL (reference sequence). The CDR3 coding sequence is TGTGCCAGCAGGACAAAATGGGGACTCAACGAGCAGTACTTC. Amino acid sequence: CASRTKWGLNEQYF.

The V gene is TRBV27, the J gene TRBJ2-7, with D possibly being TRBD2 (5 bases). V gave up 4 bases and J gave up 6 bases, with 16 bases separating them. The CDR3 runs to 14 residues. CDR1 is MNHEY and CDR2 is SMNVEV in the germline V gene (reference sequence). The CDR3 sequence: CASSSKPGIPEQYF. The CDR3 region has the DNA TGTGCCAGCAGTTCAAAGCCGGGGATTCCCGAGCAGTACTTC.